Here is one T cell receptor beta chain with its context. This sample was taken from a study of blood T cells in healthy people across ages. For the study at large: About one barcoded beta molecule per two T cells was captured by template switching.

Peripheral blood was drawn, approximately 9.4 milliliters per donor. Sample-barcoded 5' priming and a J-beta primer mix drove a second PCR of roughly 6 to 12 cycles. No fewer than 3 million CDR3-containing paired-end reads came from each sample. Each CDR3 protein is one row after TCRdb ran MiXCR on the 5' RACE reads. The table includes roughly 830,000 distinct CDR3 sequences, roughly 60% detected once. The sample was blood. This receptor was identified in a man under 40 in good health.

The DNA of the CDR3 is TGTGCCAGCAGTTTCTCGCCGGGGGCGTACAATGAGCAGTTCTTC. Its translation: CASSFSPGAYNEQFF. The chain joins TRBV27 to TRBJ2-1; perhaps D is TRBD1 or TRBD2 (6 bases each). Germline-derived CDR1 and CDR2 are MNHEY and SMNVEV (reference sequence). This CDR3 has 15 residues. The germline V and J ends were trimmed by 3 bases and 4 bases, with 13 bases remaining between them.